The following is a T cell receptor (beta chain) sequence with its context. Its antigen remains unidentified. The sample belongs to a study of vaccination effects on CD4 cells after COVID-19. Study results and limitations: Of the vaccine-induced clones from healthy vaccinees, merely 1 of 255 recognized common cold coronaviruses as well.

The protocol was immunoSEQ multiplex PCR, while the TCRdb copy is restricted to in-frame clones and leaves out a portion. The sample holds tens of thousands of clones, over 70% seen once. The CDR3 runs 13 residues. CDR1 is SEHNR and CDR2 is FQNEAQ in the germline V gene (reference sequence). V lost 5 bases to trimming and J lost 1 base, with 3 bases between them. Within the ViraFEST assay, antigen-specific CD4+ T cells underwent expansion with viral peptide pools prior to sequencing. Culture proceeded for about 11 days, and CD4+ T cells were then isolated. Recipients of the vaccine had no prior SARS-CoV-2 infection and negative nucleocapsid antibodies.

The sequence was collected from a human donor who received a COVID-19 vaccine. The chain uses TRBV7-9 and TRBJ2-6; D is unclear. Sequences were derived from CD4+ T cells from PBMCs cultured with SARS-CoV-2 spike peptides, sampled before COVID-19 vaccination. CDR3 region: CASSPSGANVLTF. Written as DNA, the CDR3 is TGTGCCAGCAGCCCTTCTGGGGCCAACGTCCTGACTTTC.